This T cell receptor (beta chain) stems from a study of shared clonotypes between healthy human individuals. Study background: Contributing individuals were two females and a few males aged 18 to 49. Every donor yielded three CD4 naive, three CD4 memory, two CD8 naive and one CD8 memory plate.

Assay: immunoSEQ multiplex PCR; the TCRdb copy retains only in-frame clones and omits some. The sample consists of about 2.3 million clones, 85% to 95% of them appearing once. The sample consisted of naive CD4+ T cells from PBMCs. Subset denoted: CD45RA+ positively selected. The receptor was isolated from a young man in good health. Some clones in this sample may be carry-over from other donors' samples.

The DNA for the CDR3 is TGTGCCAGCAGTCCTATCCACGGGACAGTAAGCGGCTACACCTTC. This gives the protein CASSPIHGTVSGYTF. This rearrangement joins TRBV6-5 to TRBJ1-2; 7 positions agree with TRBD1. Germline CDR1 is MNHEY and CDR2 is SVGAGI. Unmatched junction bases numbered 14, after V lost 5 bases and J lost 8 bases. The CDR3 contains 15 residues.